This T cell receptor (beta chain) derives from a study of control samples from healthy donors and cancer patients. In germline, CDR1 is SGDLS, CDR2 YYNGEE. The CDR3 covers 15 residues. The ends lost 7 bases at V and 5 bases at J; junction bases unmatched: 10. Only in-frame clones appear in the TCRdb table, and some are missing; sequencing was by immunoSEQ multiplex PCR. The profile shows about 58,000 clones, 80% to 90% of them singletons. The sequenced sample consisted of PBMCs. This sequence joins TRBV9 and TRBJ2-2; 8 positions agree with TRBD2. The origin of this receptor is a woman between 55 and 75 years old with lung cancer. The CDR3 DNA sequence: TGTGCCAGCGGCAGACCAGCGGGAGAAACCGGGGAGCTGTTTTTT. This gives the protein CASGRPAGETGELFF.